This T cell receptor beta chain is from a study of CD8 T cells in Susac syndrome. V lost 8 bases to trimming and J lost 3 bases, with 17 bases between them. Germline CDR1 is MNHEY and CDR2 is SMNVEV (reference sequence). This CDR3 comprises 15 residues. After extraction with the RNeasy kit, roughly 0.45 to 1 ug of the RNA was reverse transcribed using random hexamers. The amplification used immunoSEQ multiplex PCR on TCR beta CDR3; it spanned 54 Vbeta and 13 Jbeta. TCRdb re-derived calls from the immunoSEQ multiplex PCR reads in MiXCR, one entry per CDR3 protein. This table has about 190,000 distinct CDR3 sequences, around 95% appearing once.

This clonotype was obtained from a human donor in good health. The sequenced material came from CD4+ T cells from PBMCs. V and J are TRBV27 and TRBJ2-1; no firm D call. This CDR3 reads CASLRHVDSYNEQFF. CDR3 bases: TGTGCCAGCCTCCGGCATGTTGATAGCTACAATGAGCAGTTCTTC.